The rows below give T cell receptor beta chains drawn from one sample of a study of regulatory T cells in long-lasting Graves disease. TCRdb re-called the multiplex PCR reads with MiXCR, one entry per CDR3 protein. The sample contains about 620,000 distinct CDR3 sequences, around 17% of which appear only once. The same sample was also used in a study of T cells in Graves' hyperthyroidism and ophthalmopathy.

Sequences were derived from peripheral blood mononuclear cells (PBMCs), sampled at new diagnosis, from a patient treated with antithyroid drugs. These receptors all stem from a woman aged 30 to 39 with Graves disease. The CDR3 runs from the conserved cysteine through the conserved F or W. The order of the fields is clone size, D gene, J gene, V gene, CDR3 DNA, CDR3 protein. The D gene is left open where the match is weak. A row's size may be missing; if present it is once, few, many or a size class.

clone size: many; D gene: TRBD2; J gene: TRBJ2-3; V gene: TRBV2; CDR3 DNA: TGTGCCAGCAAGGACCAGCGGGGGGGCACAGATACGCAGTATTTT; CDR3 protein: CASKDQRGGTDTQYF
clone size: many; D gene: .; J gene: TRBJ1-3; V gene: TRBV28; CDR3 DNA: TGTGCCAGCAGAAAAGGGGGAGGCAACTCTGGAAACACCATATATTTT; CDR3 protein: CASRKGGGNSGNTIYF
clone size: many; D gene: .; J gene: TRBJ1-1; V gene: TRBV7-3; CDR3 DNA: TGTGCCAGCAGCTTAACTCCCGTGAACACTGAAGCTTTCTTT; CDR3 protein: CASSLTPVNTEAFF
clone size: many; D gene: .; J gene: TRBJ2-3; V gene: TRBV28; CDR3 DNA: TGTGCCAGCAGTTTCACAGGGCGCACAGATACGCAGTATTTT; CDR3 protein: CASSFTGRTDTQYF
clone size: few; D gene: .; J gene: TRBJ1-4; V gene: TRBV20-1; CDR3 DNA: TGCAGTGCTAGAGACCCTACTATAGACAGACTAACTAATGAAAAACTGTTTTTT; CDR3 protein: CSARDPTIDRLTNEKLFF
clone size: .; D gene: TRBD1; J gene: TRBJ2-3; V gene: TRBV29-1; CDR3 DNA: TGCAGCGTTAAGGGACAGGGAACAGGTACGCAGTATTTT; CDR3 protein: CSVKGQGTGTQYF
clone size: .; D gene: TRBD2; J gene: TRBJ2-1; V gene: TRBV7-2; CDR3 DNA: TGTGCCAGCAGCTCGCCCGGGACTAGCATACTCTCCTACAATGAGCAGTTCTTC; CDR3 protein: CASSSPGTSILSYNEQFF
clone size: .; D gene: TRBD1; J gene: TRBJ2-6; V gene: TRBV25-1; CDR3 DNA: TGTGCCAGCAGTGAAATGGGACAGGTCTCTGGGGCCAACGTCCTGACTTTC; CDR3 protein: CASSEMGQVSGANVLTF
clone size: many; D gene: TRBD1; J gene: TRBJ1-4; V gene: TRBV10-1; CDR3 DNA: TGCGCCAGCAGCCCAGGGGGCCTGGGGAAACTGTTTTTT; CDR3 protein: CASSPGGLGKLFF
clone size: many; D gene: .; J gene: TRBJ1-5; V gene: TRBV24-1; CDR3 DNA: TGTGCCACCGGGGGACGGGGCAGCAATCAGCCCCAGCATTTT; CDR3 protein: CATGGRGSNQPQHF
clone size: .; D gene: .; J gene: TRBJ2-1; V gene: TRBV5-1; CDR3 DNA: TGCGCCAGCAGCTACGACAGTTCCTACAATGAGCAGTTCTTC; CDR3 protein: CASSYDSSYNEQFF
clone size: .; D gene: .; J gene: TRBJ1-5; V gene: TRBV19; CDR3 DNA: TGTGCCAGTACCATCAATACAGGGTCGGGTCAGCCCCAGCATTTT; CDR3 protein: CASTINTGSGQPQHF
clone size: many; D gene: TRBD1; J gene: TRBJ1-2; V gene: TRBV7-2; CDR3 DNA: TGTGCCAGCAGCCTGCACCCAGGGGGGCCAGCGGTGCGTAGGGGCGGCTACACCTTC; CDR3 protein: CASSLHPGGPAVRRGGYTF
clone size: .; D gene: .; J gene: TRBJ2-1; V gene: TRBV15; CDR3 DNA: TGTGCCACCAGCAGAGATCCCTCAGACTTTAACGAGCAGTTCTTC; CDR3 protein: CATSRDPSDFNEQFF
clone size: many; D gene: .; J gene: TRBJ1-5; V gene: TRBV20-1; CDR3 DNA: TGCAGTGCTAGAGATGGTGGGGGTCTTGGTGGCAATCAGCCCCAGCATTTT; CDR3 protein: CSARDGGGLGGNQPQHF
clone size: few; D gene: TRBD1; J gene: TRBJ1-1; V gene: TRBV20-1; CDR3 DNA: TGCAGTGCTAAGAAACAGGGGGCGAACACTGAAGCTTTCTTT; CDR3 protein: CSAKKQGANTEAFF
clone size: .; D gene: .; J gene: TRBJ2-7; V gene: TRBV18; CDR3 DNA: TGTGCCAGCTCACCCGGTGCAGACATTAGCGGAGCAGGCTACGAGCAGTACTTC; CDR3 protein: CASSPGADISGAGYEQYF
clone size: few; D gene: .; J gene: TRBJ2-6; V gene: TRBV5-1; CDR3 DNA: TGCGCCAGCAGCTTGGCCGGGGCCTCTGGGGCCAACGTCCTGACTTTC; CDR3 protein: CASSLAGASGANVLTF
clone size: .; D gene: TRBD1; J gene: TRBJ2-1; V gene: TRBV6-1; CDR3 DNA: TGTGCCAGCGCCTACGGGGACAGATTATACAATGAGCAGTTCTTC; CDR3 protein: CASAYGDRLYNEQFF
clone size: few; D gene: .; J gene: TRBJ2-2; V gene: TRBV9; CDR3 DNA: TGTGCCAGCAGCGTCAAGGGACTGACCAGCGCCGGGGGGGAGCTGTTTTTT; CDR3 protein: CASSVKGLTSAGGELFF
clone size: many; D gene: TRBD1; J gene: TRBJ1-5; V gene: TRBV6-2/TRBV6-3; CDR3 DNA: TGTGCCAGCAGTTTAGACAGGGGCAATCAGCCCCAGCATTTT; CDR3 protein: CASSLDRGNQPQHF
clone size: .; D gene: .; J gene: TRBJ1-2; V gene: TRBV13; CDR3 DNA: TGTGCCAACAGCTCAGCGGCAGGGCTCTATGGCTACACCTTC; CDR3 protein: CANSSAAGLYGYTF
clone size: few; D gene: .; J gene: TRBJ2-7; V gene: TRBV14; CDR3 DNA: TGTGCCAGCAGCCAAGAAGGCTCCTTGGGCTCCTACGAGCAGTACTTC; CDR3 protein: CASSQEGSLGSYEQYF
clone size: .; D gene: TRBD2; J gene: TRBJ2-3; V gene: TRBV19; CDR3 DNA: TGTGCCAGTAGTACCCAAGCAGCGGGAGCGAGGAATACGCAGTATTTT; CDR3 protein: CASSTQAAGARNTQYF
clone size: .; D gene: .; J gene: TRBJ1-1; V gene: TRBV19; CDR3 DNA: TGTGCCAGTAGAGGGGTGAGCACTGAAGCTTCCTTT; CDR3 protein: CASRGVSTEASF
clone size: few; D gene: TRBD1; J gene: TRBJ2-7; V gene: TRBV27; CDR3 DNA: TGTGCCAGCAGTAGAGACAGGGCCGGTGAGCAGTACTTC; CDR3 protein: CASSRDRAGEQYF
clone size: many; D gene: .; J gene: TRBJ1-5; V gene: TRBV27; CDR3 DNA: TGTGCCAGCAGTTTATCCCTCCCAGGGGTGGGTCAGCCCCAGCATTTT; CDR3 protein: CASSLSLPGVGQPQHF
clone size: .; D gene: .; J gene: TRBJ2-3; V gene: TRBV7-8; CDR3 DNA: TGTGCCAGCAGCTTACCCTCCCCAGCTGCCACAGATACGCAGTATTTT; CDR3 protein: CASSLPSPAATDTQYF
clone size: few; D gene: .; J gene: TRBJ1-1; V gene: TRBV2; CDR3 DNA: TGTGCCAGCAGTGGACTCTCGAATTCCGGGGGAGCTTTCTTT; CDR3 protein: CASSGLSNSGGAFF
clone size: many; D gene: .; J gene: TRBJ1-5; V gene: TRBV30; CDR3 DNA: TGTGCCTGGAGTCGGCTAACCGGTCAGCCCCAGCATTTT; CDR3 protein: CAWSRLTGQPQHF
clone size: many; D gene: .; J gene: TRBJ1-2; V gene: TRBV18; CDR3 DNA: TGTGCCAGCTCACCGACAGTTAACTATGGCTACACCTTC; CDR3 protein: CASSPTVNYGYTF
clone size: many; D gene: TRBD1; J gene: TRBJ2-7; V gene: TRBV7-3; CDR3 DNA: TGTGCCAGCAACCGGGGACAGGGTGACAGCGAGCAGTACTTC; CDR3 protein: CASNRGQGDSEQYF
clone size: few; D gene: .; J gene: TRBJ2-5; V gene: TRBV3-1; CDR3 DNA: TGTGCCAGCAGCCAAGAGACGGCCAAAAAAGCGGTTCAAGAGACCCAGTACTTC; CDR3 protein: CASSQETAKKAVQETQYF